A single sample is the source of the 9 T cell receptor beta chains below, sequenced in a study of blood T cell repertoires in COVID-19. The assay was immunoSEQ multiplex PCR, and TCRdb's table has in-frame clones only and misses some. The sample holds about 480,000 clones, around 90% seen once. The sequencing sample was made of peripheral blood. The receptors come from a woman aged 50 to 60 with COVID-19, enrolled during active disease.

This chain's CDR3 is CASSPRGQGTATNEKLFF. DNA of the CDR3: TGCGCCAGCAGCCCCCGGGGACAGGGGACGGCAACTAATGAAAAACTGTTTTTT. The V gene is TRBV4-1, the J gene TRBJ1-4; 10 bases match TRBD1. The CDR3 totals 18 residues. Germline V gene sequence: CDR1 MGHRA, CDR2 YSYEKL. The J segment lost 0 bases and the V segment lost 4 bases, leaving 8 bases of the junction unmatched.

A few counts support this clone. The J gene is TRBJ2-7, the V gene TRBV10-1; TRBD2 agrees at 7 bases. Trimming removed 10 bases from V and 2 bases from J; junction bases left unmatched: 2. This CDR3 has 11 residues. The germline V gene has CDR1 WNHNN and CDR2 SYGVQD (reference sequence). CDR3 amino acids: CATGTTYEQYF. In DNA form, the CDR3 reads TGCGCCACCGGGACTACCTACGAGCAGTACTTC.

This clone appeared once. The genes are TRBV7-9 and TRBJ2-1; TRBD1 matches at 8 bases. The V and J ends lost 5 bases and 11 bases, in that order; junction bases with no gene match: 14. Per germline, CDR1 SEHNR and CDR2 FQNEAQ (reference sequence). CDR3 length equals 15 residues. The CDR3 nucleotides read TGTGCCAGCAGCCCCCCGGACAGGGTCGAGCGGAAGCAGTTCTTC. Protein: CASSPPDRVERKQFF.

The chain employs TRBV11-2 and TRBJ2-5, with 7 bases aligning to TRBD1. Germline V gene lookup returns CDR1 SGHAT and CDR2 FQNNGV. J was trimmed by 3 bases and V by 6 bases; bases with no gene match: 10. The CDR3 runs 15 residues. Here the CDR3 DNA reads TGTGCCAGCAGATTAACAGGGGCCGGGGAAGAGACCCAGTACTTC. Translation gives CASRLTGAGEETQYF.

The sample holds a few counts of this clone. The chain uses TRBV5-5 and TRBJ1-2; TRBD1 might be the D (5 bases). Germline CDR1 is SGHKS and CDR2 is YYEKEE (reference sequence). Trimming pared 5 bases from V and 8 bases from J, leaving 19 bases between. The CDR3 extends over 14 amino acids. CDR3 nucleotide sequence: TGTGCCAGCAGGGTAACAGGAGAACGTGGGGGCTACACCTTC. This gives the protein CASRVTGERGGYTF.

Only one count was recorded for this clone. The chain joins TRBV9 to TRBJ1-2, with 8 bases lining up with TRBD1. Losses at the gene ends were 4 bases for V and 6 bases for J; bases not matched to a gene: 5. The germline V gene has CDR1 SGDLS and CDR2 YYNGEE. The CDR3 is 13 amino acids. CDR3 amino acids: CASSPDREDGYTF. The CDR3 region has the DNA TGTGCCAGCAGCCCGGACAGGGAAGATGGCTACACCTTC.

This sequence joins TRBV19 and TRBJ2-5; 7 bases line up with TRBD1. This CDR3 region has 18 residues. Germline V gene sequence: CDR1 LNHDA, CDR2 SQIVND (reference sequence). V was clipped by 5 bases and J by 2 bases; unmatched bases: 17. In nucleotides, the CDR3 is TGTGCCAGTAGTTTCCAAATTGACCGGGACAGAGAGCAAGAGACCCAGTACTTC. It codes for CASSFQIDRDREQETQYF.

V and J are TRBV9 and TRBJ2-5; 11 positions match TRBD2. The CDR3 is 18 residues long. After removal of 0 bases from V and 5 bases from J, the junction contained 12 bases not matched to a gene. Germline CDR1 and CDR2: SGDLS and YYNGEE. CDR3 protein: CASSVDGWNSGGAETQYF. The DNA of the CDR3 is TGTGCCAGCAGCGTAGATGGATGGAATAGCGGGGGGGCGGAGACCCAGTACTTC.

V is TRBV12-5 and J is TRBJ1-1, with D hard to call. V dropped 0 bases and J dropped 4 bases, with 18 bases sitting between them. This CDR3 comprises 17 residues. CDR1 is LGHNT and CDR2 is FRNRAP in the germline V gene. The CDR3 nucleotides are TGTGCTAGTGGTTTGGTAATTGGAGCCAAGTTGCGCACTGAAGCTTTCTTT. This codes for CASGLVIGAKLRTEAFF.